This is a list of T cell receptor beta chains from one sample in a study of radiotherapy plus CTLA-4 blockade in lung cancer. Sequenced by immunoSEQ multiplex PCR; TCRdb stores in-frame clones only, minus some. The table shows about 77,000 clones, with less than 85% occurring only once. The material was peripheral blood, obtained from a patient treated with radiotherapy plus ipilimumab. Receptors were obtained from a human donor with non-small cell lung cancer whose response to radiotherapy plus ipilimumab could not be evaluated. The CDR3 runs from the conserved cysteine through the conserved F or W. D genes are given only for firm matches. Clone size is not always given. Where it is, it says once, few, many or a class for expanded clones.

TRBD1	.	TRBJ1-2	TRBV29-1	TGCAGCGGGGGAAACAGGGGGCGATCCTATGGCTACACCTTC	CSGGNRGRSYGYTF
.	.	TRBJ1-1	TRBV7-2	TGTGCCAGCAGCTTAGGAGGGGGGGGCGCTAGGGAAGCTTTCTTT	CASSLGGGGAREAFF
.	.	TRBJ1-1	TRBV29-1	TGCAGCGCCGCTACTACGAACACTGAAGCTTTCTTT	CSAATTNTEAFF
TRBD1	.	TRBJ2-2	TRBV23-1	TGCGCCAGCAGTCCACAGGGGAAGGCCGGGGAGCTGTTTTTT	CASSPQGKAGELFF
.	.	TRBJ2-3	TRBV5-6	TGTGCCAGCCGAAAGGGGTTCACAGATACGCAGTATTTT	CASRKGFTDTQYF
.	.	TRBJ2-7	TRBV30	TGTGCCTGGAGTGTCGGAGTCCTAAGCTCCTACGAGCAGTACTTC	CAWSVGVLSSYEQYF
TRBD1	.	TRBJ1-4	TRBV10-3	TGTGCCAGCTCCGGGACAGGGTCAACTAATGAAAAACTGTTTTTT	CASSGTGSTNEKLFF
TRBD1	few	TRBJ1-2	TRBV14	TGTGCCAGCAGCCAAGAGACAGGGGGCAACTATGGCTACACCTTC	CASSQETGGNYGYTF
.	.	TRBJ1-2	TRBV5-6	TGTGCCAGCAGCTTGGACAGAAATTATGGCTACACCTTC	CASSLDRNYGYTF
.	.	TRBJ1-3	TRBV6-6	TGTGCCTGCGCCGGGGGTCTCTCTGGAAACACCATATATTTT	CACAGGLSGNTIYF
TRBD1	.	TRBJ1-5	TRBV2	TGTGCCAGCAGTGAAGCCTTCGGGAACAGGGGGAACCAGCCCCAGCATTTT	CASSEAFGNRGNQPQHF
.	.	TRBJ2-1	TRBV6-1	TGTGCCAGCAGTGAAGGGAGCTCCTACAATGAGCAGTTCTTC	CASSEGSSYNEQFF
.	.	TRBJ1-1	TRBV19	TGTGCCAGTAGTATGAGGGCGAACACTGAAGCTTTCTTT	CASSMRANTEAFF
.	.	TRBJ2-2	TRBV11-2	TGTGCCAGCAGGTCCTACTTGGGCCCCGGGGAGCTGTTTTTT	CASRSYLGPGELFF
.	few	TRBJ2-7	TRBV6-1	TGTGCCAGCAGGCCCAGGGGCAACGAGCAGTACTTC	CASRPRGNEQYF
TRBD1	few	TRBJ1-3	TRBV7-2	TGTGCCAGCAGCTCCACAGGGGAATCTGGAAACACCATATATTTT	CASSSTGESGNTIYF
TRBD1	.	TRBJ1-4	TRBV5-1	TGCGCCAGCAGCTTGGTGGCAGGGGGTCATGAAAAACTGTTTTTT	CASSLVAGGHEKLFF
.	few	TRBJ1-3	TRBV6-6	TGTGCCAGCAGTATCCGAGAGTACTCTGGAAACACCATATATTTT	CASSIREYSGNTIYF
TRBD1	.	TRBJ1-6	TRBV30	TGTGCCTGGATTCTTGGGACAGGGATCTCACCCCTCCACTTT	CAWILGTGISPLHF
TRBD1	.	TRBJ1-1	TRBV4-1	TGCGCCAGCAGCCAAGAAACAGGGGGCTGGGACACTGAAGCTTTCTTT	CASSQETGGWDTEAFF
TRBD2	.	TRBJ2-5	TRBV7-2	TGTGCCAGCAGCTTCTTTCCAGCGGGGGAGGAGACCCAGTACTTC	CASSFFPAGEETQYF